The present T cell receptor beta chain was sequenced within a study of cytomegalovirus exposure and HLA in healthy donors. The ends lost 3 bases at V and 4 bases at J; junction bases unmatched: 5. Germline CDR1 and CDR2: SGHTA and FQGTGA. This CDR3 has 14 amino acids. PCR primers comprised 60 Vbeta and 13 Jbeta primers. The repertoire was sequenced with immunoSEQ multiplex PCR; TCRdb's copy has only in-frame clones and lacks some. The profile shows 150,000 or so clones, roughly 80% of them singletons. The clonotype originates from a female donor in good health and CMV-seronegative. The specimen sequenced was PBMCs. This sequence joins TRBV7-3 and TRBJ1-1; 7 nucleotides agree with TRBD1. As DNA, the CDR3 is TGTGCCAGCAGCTTGACGGGGACAGTCACTGAAGCTTTCTTT. Its translation: CASSLTGTVTEAFF.